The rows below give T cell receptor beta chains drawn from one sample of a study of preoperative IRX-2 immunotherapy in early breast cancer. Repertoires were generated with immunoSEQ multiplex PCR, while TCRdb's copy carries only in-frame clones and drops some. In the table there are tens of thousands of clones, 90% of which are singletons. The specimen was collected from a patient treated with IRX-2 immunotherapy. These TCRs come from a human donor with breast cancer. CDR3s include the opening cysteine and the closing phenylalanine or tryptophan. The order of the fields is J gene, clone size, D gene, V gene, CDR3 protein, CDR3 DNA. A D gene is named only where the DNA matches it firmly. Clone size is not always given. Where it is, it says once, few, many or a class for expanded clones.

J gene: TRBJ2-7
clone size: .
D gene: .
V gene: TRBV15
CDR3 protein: CATSPGRSYEQYF
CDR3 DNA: TGTGCCACCAGTCCGGGACGGAGCTACGAGCAGTACTTC

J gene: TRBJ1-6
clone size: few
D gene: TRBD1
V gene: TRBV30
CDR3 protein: CAWIRTGGSPLHF
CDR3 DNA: TGTGCCTGGATCCGGACAGGGGGTTCACCCCTCCACTTT

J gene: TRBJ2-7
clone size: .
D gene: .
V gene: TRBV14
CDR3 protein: CASSQDPPGRGEQYF
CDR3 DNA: TGTGCCAGCAGCCAAGATCCCCCGGGACGAGGCGAGCAGTACTTC

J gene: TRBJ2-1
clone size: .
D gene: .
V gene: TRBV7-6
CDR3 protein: CARGAAGAYNEQFF
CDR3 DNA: TGTGCCAGGGGTGCCGCCGGGGCCTACAATGAGCAGTTCTTC

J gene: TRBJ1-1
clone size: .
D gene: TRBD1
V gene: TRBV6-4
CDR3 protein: CASSRTGGEDEAFF
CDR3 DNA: TGTGCCAGCAGCAGGACAGGGGGCGAGGATGAAGCTTTCTTT

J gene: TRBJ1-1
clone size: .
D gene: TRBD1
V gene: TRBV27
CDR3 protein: CASSPQGGEAFF
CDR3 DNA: TGTGCCAGCAGTCCCCAGGGGGGTGAAGCTTTCTTT

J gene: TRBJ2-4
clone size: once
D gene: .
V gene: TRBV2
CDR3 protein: CASRGGGGIQYF
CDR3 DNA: TGTGCCAGCAGAGGGGGGGGAGGAATTCAGTACTTC

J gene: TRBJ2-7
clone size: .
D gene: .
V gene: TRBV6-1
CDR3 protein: CASSEGHTRYEQYF
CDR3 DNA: TGTGCCAGCAGTGAAGGACATACTCGTTACGAGCAGTACTTC

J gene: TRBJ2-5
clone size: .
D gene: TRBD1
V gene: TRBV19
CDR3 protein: CASSSGQGGRQYF
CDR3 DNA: TGTGCCAGTAGTTCGGGACAGGGAGGTCGCCAGTACTTC

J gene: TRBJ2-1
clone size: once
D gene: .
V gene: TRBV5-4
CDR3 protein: CASSLTEGNEQFF
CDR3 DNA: TGTGCCAGCAGCTTGACGGAGGGGAATGAGCAGTTCTTC

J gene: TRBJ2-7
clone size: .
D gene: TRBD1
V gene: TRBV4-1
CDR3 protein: CASSQDRGTGTYEQYF
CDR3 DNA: TGCGCCAGCAGCCAAGATAGAGGGACAGGGACCTACGAGCAGTACTTC

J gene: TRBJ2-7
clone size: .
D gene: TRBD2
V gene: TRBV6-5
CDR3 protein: CASRQGLAGVYEQYF
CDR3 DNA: TGTGCCAGCAGACAAGGACTAGCGGGAGTCTACGAGCAGTACTTC

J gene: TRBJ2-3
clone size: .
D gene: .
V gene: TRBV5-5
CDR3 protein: CASSLDSTFSSTDTQYF
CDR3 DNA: TGTGCCAGCAGCTTGGACTCGACTTTCTCTAGCACAGATACGCAGTATTTT

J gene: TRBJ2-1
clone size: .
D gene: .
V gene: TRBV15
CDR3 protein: CATSRDGGANNEQFF
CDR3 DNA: TGTGCCACCAGCAGAGATGGGGGCGCCAACAATGAGCAGTTCTTC

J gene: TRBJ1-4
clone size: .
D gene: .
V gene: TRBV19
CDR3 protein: CASHKARGREKLFF
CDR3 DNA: TGTGCCAGTCACAAGGCCAGGGGCCGGGAAAAACTGTTTTTT

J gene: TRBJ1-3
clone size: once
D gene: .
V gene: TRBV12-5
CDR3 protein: CASGLEETRQYF
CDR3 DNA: TGTGCTAGTGGTTTGGAAGAGACCCGTCAGTATTTT

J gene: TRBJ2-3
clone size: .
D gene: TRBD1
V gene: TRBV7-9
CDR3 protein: CASSHQPGQGTNTQYF
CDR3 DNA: TGTGCCAGCAGCCACCAACCGGGACAGGGGACGAATACGCAGTATTTT

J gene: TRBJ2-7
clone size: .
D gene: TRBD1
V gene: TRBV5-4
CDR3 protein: CASSKRTGNRVYEQYF
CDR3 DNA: TGTGCCAGCAGCAAGAGGACAGGGAACCGGGTCTACGAGCAGTACTTC

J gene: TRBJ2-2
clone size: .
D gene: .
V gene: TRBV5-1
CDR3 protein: CASSLDGDHTGELFF
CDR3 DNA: TGCGCCAGCAGCTTGGATGGGGACCACACCGGGGAGCTGTTTTTT

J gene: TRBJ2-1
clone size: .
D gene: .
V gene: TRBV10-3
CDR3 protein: CAIRGTDSISYNEQFF
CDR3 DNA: TGTGCCATCAGGGGGACGGATTCCATATCCTACAATGAGCAGTTCTTC

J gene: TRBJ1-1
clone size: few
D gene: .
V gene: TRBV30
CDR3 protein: CAWRTEMNTEAFF
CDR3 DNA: TGTGCCTGGAGAACAGAGATGAACACTGAAGCTTTCTTT

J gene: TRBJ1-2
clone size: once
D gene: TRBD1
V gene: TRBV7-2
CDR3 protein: CASSAADRVTDGYTF
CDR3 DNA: TGTGCCAGCAGCGCCGCGGACAGGGTTACGGATGGCTACACCTTC

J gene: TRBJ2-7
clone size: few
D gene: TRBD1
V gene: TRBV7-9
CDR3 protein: CASSLVPLRTGPSYEQYF
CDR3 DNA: TGTGCCAGCAGCTTAGTGCCCTTGCGGACAGGGCCCTCCTACGAGCAGTACTTC

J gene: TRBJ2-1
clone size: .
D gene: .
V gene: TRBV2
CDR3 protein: CALGGGNEQFF
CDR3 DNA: TGTGCCCTCGGGGGAGGCAATGAGCAGTTCTTC

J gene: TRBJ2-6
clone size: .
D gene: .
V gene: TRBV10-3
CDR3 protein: CAISESGAGANVLTF
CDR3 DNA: TGTGCCATCAGTGAGTCTGGGGCTGGGGCCAACGTCCTGACTTTC

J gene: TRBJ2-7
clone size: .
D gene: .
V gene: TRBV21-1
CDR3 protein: CARLLAGEDYEQYF
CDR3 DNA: TGTGCCCGACTACTAGCGGGAGAGGACTACGAGCAGTACTTC

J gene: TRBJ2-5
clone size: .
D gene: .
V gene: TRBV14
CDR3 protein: CASSQDLGQETQYF
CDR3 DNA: TGTGCCAGCAGCCAAGATCTCGGACAAGAGACCCAGTACTTC

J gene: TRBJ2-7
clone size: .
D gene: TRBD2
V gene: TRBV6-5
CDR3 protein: CASSWGGIGTYEQYF
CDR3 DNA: TGTGCCAGCAGTTGGGGGGGTATTGGGACCTACGAGCAGTACTTC

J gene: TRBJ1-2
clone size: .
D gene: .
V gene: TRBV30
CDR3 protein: CAWIGFGYTF
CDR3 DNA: TGTGCCTGGATTGGGTTTGGCTACACCTTC

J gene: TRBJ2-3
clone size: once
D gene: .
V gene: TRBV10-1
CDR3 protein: CASSGEGMADTQYF
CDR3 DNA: TGCGCCAGCAGTGGCGAAGGGATGGCAGATACGCAGTATTTT

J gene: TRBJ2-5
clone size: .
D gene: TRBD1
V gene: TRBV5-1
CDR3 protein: CASSPDRAETQYF
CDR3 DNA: TGCGCCAGCAGCCCGGACAGGGCAGAGACCCAGTACTTC

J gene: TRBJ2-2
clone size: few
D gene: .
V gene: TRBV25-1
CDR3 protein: CASSGSPSTGELFF
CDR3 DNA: TGTGCCAGCAGTGGATCCCCGAGCACCGGGGAGCTGTTTTTT

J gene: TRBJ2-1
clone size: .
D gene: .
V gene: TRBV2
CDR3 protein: CASSLSSYNEQFF
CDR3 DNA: TGTGCCAGCAGTTTGAGCTCCTACAATGAGCAGTTCTTC

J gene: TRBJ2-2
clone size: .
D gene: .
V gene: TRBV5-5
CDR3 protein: CASRLDRTSASAGELFF
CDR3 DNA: TGTGCCAGCAGGCTAGACAGGACTTCGGCGTCCGCCGGGGAGCTGTTTTTT

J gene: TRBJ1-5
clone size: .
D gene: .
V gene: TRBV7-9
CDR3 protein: CASSLSLGINQPQHF
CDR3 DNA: TGTGCCAGCAGCTTAAGTCTGGGGATCAATCAGCCCCAGCATTTT

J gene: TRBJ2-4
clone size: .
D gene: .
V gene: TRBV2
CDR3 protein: CASGRTSVLAKNIQYF
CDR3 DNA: TGTGCCAGCGGTAGGACTTCCGTCCTAGCCAAAAACATTCAGTACTTC

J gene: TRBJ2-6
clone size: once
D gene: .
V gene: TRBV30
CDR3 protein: CAWSVLGAGANVLTF
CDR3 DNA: TGTGCCTGGAGTGTACTAGGGGCTGGGGCCAACGTCCTGACTTTC

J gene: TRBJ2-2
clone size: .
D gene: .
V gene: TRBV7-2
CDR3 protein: CASSLVQLNTGELFF
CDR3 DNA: TGTGCCAGCAGCTTAGTTCAGCTTAACACCGGGGAGCTGTTTTTT

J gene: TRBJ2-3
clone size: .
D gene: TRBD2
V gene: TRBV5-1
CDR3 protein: CASRLAGLIDTQYF
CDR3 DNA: TGCGCCAGCAGGTTAGCGGGCCTCATAGATACGCAGTATTTT

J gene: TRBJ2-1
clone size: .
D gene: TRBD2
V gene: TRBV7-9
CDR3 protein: CASSSRRGEAFNNEQFF
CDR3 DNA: TGTGCCAGCAGCTCCCGGCGGGGGGAGGCGTTCAACAATGAGCAGTTCTTC

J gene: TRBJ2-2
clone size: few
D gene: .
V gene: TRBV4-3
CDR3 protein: CASSQVGWENTGELFF
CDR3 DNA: TGCGCCAGCAGCCAAGTGGGGTGGGAGAACACCGGGGAGCTGTTTTTT

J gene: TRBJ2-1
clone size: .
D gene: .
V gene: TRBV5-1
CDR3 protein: CASSWQPTTGYEQFF
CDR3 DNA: TGCGCCAGCAGCTGGCAGCCCACGACGGGATATGAGCAGTTCTTC

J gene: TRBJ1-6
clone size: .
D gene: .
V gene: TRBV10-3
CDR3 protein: CAISDHAGNNSPLHF
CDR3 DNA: TGTGCCATCAGTGATCACGCCGGCAATAATTCACCCCTCCACTTT